This TCR beta chain was found in a study of CD8+ T cells in alopecia areata. About the research overall: Tofacitinib treatment spanned 6 to 18 months, with 6 months off drug afterward. Study-level results: In scalp and blood, many expanded lesional clones persisted during tofacitinib.

Following extraction, RNA underwent reverse transcription to cDNA, which served as the sequencing template. Produced via immunoSEQ multiplex PCR; TCRdb's table is partial and in-frame only. The sample lists fewer than 200,000 clones; around 58% were seen once. In regard to this clone: Its target is not known.

The CDR3 is 15 amino acids. Germline V CDR1 and CDR2: MNHEY, SMNVEV (reference sequence). V shed 2 bases and J 2 bases; nucleotides not matched to a gene: 3. Treatment noted: oral pan-JAK inhibitor, 5-10 mg twice daily. This sequence was found in a human donor with alopecia areata. This specimen consisted of CD8+ T cells sorted from blood, obtained at week 24, from a patient treated with tofacitinib. The genes are TRBV27 and TRBJ2-3; 8 bases agree with TRBD2. The CDR3 nucleotides read TGTGCCAGCAGTTTAGGGACTAGATTCACAGATACGCAGTATTTT. This gives the protein CASSLGTRFTDTQYF.